The sequence of this TCR beta chain was determined in a study of blood T cell repertoires in COVID-19. J was trimmed by 5 bases and V by 4 bases; bases with no gene match: 2. From germline, CDR1 is LGHNA and CDR2 YSLEER. The CDR3 has 13 residues. Sequenced by immunoSEQ multiplex PCR; TCRdb stores in-frame clones only, minus some. This sample carries 150,000 to 200,000 clones, around 80% of them seen once, and the ten largest clones take about a fifth. Sample: peripheral blood. This chain links TRBV4-3 with TRBJ2-1, with TRBD2 matching 7 bases. The source is a woman aged 80 or older with acute or convalescent COVID-19. This chain's CDR3 is CASSRSGDNEQFF. For the CDR3, the DNA is TGCGCCAGCAGCCGAAGCGGGGACAATGAGCAGTTCTTC.